This passage covers 8 T cell receptor beta chains from one sample sequenced in a study of blood T cell repertoires in COVID-19. Assay used: immunoSEQ multiplex PCR; TCRdb lists only in-frame clones, some missing. The table records about 300,000 clones, roughly nine tenths of them present only once. Material: peripheral blood. The receptor set was obtained from a woman aged 25 to 45 with COVID-19, enrolled during active disease.

This chain uses TRBV7-9 with TRBJ2-1, with D possibly TRBD2 on 6 matching bases. Germline lookup yields CDR1 SEHNR and CDR2 FQNEAQ (reference sequence). There are 13 residues in the CDR3. Trimming took 1 base from V and 11 from J, leaving 12 bases between them. This chain's CDR3 is CASSLVAVGQQFF. CDR3 bases: TGTGCCAGCAGCTTAGTAGCGGTGGGGCAGCAGTTCTTC.

This chain links TRBV5-1 with TRBJ1-1; 10 positions match TRBD1. CDR1 is SGHRS, CDR2 YFSETQ, per germline. V shed 4 bases and J 3 bases; nucleotides not matched to a gene: 9. The CDR3 sequence is 16 residues long. CDR3 in amino acids: CASSKDRGLGDTEAFF. For the CDR3, the DNA is TGCGCCAGCAGCAAAGACAGGGGGCTAGGGGACACTGAAGCTTTCTTT.

This clone turned up a few times. The chain uses TRBV3-1 (or the pseudogene TRBV3-2) and TRBJ1-1; 8 bases line up with TRBD1. V lost 6 bases and J lost 1; bases outside the gene matches: 7. Germline V gene data show CDR1 as LGHDT and CDR2 as YNNKEL (reference sequence). CDR3 length: 15 amino acids. For the CDR3, the DNA is TGTGCCAGCAGTCAGTGGACAGGGCAGAACACTGAAGCTTTCTTT. It is translated as CASSQWTGQNTEAFF.

In its sample, this clone was seen once. This sequence joins TRBV2 and TRBJ2-7, with D hard to call. Germline CDR1 SNHLY, CDR2 FYNNEI. The CDR3 has 10 residues. Between the trimmed V and J ends, which lost 9 bases and 2 bases, there was a span of 5 bases. The CDR3 reads CASRAYEQYF. The DNA of the CDR3 is TGTGCCAGTCGGGCCTACGAGCAGTACTTC.

The J gene is TRBJ1-2, the V gene TRBV3-1 (or the pseudogene TRBV3-2); a weak D match, TRBD1 (6 bases). There are 11 residues in the CDR3. Trimming took off 6 bases at V and 7 bases at J, with 9 bases between the two ends. From germline, CDR1 is LGHDT and CDR2 YNNKEL (reference sequence). This CDR3 is CASRQGAGYTF. The CDR3 nucleotides are TGTGCCAGCAGACAGGGTGCTGGCTACACCTTC.

CDR3 sequence (DNA): TGTGCCAGCAGCCAAGATCAGGCAGGGAGGGCTTTCTTT. This encodes CASSQDQAGRAFF. J is TRBJ1-1 and V is TRBV3-1 (or the pseudogene TRBV3-2); TRBD1 is a possible D gene (5 bases). Trimming took off 0 bases at V and 11 bases at J, with 13 bases between the two ends. The CDR3 is 13 amino acids. Germline loops: CDR1 LGHDT, CDR2 YNNKEL (reference sequence).

The rearrangement joins TRBV2 to TRBJ2-2; D remains unclear. Germline CDR1 SNHLY, CDR2 FYNNEI. This CDR3 is built from 15 residues. Trimming stripped 4 bases from V and 2 bases from J, with 11 bases between. The chain's CDR3 is CASSAVLSNTGELFF. The CDR3 region has the DNA TGTGCCAGCAGTGCGGTCTTGAGTAACACCGGGGAGCTGTTTTTT.

The chain has TRBV5-1 and TRBJ2-5, with D perhaps matching TRBD2 (5 bases). The CDR3 totals 14 residues. Deletions cut 4 bases from V and 2 bases from J, with 12 bases between. Germline CDR1 and CDR2: SGHRS and YFSETQ. CDR3: CASSPGKGQETQYF. The DNA of the CDR3 is TGCGCCAGCAGCCCGGGAAAGGGACAAGAGACCCAGTACTTC.